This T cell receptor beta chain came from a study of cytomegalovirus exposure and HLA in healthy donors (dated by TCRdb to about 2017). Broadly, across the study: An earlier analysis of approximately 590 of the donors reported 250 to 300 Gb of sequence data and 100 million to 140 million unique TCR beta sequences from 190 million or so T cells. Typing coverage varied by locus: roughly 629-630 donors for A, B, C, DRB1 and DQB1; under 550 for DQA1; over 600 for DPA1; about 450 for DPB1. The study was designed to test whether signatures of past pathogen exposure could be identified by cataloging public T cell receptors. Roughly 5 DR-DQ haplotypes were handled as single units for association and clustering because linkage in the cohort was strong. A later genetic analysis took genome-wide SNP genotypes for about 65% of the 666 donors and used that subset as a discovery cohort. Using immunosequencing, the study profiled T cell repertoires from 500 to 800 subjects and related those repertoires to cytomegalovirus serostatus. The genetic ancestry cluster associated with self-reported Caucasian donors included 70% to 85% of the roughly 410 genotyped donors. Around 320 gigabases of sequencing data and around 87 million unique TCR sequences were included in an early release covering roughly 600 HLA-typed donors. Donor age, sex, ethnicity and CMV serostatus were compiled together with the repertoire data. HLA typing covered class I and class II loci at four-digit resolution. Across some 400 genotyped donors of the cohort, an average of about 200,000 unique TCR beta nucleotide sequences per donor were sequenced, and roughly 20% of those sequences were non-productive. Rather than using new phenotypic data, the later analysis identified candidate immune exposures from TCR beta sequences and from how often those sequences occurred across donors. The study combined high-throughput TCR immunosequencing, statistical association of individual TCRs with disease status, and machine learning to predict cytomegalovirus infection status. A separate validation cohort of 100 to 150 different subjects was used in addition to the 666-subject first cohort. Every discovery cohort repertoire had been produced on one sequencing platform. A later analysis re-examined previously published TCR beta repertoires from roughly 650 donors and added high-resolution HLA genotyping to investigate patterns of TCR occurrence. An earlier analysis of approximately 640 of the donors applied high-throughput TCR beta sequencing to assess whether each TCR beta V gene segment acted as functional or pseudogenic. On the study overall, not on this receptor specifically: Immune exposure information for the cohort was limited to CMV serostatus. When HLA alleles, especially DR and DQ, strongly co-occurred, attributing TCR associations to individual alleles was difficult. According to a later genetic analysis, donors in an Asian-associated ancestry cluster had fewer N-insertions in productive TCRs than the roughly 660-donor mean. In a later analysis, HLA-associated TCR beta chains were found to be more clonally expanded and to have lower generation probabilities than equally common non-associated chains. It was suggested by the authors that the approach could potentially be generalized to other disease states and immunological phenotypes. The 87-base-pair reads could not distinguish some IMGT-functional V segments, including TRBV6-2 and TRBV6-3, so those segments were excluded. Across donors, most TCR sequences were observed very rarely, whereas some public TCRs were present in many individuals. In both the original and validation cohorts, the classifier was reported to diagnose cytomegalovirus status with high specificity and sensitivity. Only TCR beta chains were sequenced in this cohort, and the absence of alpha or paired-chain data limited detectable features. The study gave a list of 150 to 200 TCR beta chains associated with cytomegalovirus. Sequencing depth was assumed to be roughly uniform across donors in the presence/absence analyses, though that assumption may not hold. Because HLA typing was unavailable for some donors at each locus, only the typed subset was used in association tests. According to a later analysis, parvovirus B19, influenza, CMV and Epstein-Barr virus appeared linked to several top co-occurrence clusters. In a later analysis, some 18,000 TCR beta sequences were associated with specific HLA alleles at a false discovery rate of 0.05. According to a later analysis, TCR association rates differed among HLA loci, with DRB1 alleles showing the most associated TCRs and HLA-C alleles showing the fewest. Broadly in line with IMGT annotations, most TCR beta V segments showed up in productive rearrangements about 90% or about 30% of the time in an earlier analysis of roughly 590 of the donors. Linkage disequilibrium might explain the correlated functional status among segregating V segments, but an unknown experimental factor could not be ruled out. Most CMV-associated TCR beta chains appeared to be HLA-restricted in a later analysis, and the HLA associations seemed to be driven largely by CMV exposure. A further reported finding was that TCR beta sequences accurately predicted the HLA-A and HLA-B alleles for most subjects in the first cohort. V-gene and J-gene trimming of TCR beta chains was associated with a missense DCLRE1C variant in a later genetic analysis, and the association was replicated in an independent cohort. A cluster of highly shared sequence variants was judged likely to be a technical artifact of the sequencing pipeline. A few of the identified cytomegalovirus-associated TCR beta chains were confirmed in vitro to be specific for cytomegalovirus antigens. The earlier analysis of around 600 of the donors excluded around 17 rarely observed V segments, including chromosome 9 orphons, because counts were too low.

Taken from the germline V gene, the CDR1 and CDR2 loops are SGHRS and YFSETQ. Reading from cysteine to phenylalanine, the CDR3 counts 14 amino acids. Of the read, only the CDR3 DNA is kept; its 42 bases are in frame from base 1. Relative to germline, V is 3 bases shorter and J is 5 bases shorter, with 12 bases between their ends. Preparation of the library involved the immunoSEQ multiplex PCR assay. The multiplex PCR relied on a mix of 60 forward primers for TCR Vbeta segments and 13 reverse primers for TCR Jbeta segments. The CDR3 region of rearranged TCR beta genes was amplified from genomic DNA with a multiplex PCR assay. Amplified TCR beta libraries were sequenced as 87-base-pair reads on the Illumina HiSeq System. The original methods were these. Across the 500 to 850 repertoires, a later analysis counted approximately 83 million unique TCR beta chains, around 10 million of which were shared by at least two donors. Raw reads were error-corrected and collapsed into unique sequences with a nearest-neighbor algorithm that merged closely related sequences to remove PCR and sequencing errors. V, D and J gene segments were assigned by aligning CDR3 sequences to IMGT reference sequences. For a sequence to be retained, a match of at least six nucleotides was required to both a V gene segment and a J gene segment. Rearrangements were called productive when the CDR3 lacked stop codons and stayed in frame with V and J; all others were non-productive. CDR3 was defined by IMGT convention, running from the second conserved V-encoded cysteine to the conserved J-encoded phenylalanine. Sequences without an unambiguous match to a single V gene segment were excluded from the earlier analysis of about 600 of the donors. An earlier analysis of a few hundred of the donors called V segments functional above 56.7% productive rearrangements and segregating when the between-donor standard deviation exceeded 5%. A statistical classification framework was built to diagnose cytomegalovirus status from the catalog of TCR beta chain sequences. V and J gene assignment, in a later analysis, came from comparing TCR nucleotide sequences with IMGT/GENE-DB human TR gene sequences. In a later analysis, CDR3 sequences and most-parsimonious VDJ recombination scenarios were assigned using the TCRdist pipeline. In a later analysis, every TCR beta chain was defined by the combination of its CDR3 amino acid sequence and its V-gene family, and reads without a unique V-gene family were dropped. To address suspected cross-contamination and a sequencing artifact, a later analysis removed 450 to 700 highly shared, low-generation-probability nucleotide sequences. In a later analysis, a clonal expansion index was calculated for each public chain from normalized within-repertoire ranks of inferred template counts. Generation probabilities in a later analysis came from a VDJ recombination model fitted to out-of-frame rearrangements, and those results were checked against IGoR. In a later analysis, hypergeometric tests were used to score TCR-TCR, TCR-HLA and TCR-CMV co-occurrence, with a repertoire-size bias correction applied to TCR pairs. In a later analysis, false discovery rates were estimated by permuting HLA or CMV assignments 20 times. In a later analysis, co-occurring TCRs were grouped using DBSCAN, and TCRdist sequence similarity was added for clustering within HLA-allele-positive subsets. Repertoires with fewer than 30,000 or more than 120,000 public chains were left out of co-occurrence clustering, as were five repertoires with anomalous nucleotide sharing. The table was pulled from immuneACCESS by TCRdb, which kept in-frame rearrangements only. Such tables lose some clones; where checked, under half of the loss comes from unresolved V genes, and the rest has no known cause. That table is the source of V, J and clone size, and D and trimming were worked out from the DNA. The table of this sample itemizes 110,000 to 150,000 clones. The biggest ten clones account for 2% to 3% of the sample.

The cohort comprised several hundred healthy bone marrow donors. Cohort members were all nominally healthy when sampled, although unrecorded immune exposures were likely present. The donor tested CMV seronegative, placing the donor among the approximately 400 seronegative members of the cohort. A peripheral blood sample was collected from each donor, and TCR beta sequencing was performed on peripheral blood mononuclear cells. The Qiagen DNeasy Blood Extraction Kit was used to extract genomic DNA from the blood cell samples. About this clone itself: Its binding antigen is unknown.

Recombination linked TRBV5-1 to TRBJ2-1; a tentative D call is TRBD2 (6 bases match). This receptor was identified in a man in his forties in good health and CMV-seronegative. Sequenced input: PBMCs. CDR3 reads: CASSWAGSDNEQFF. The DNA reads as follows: TGCGCCAGCAGCTGGGCGGGGAGTGACAATGAGCAGTTCTTC.